This T cell receptor beta chain was recovered during a study of beta chain features in type 1 diabetes. The entirety of the isolated RNA underwent reverse transcription, so expressed TCRB transcripts were sequenced. The table came from immunoSEQ multiplex PCR; TCRdb's copy has only in-frame clones and leaves some out. Here the sample spans a few hundred thousand clones, around 13% being singletons. General study points: Moderate yet significant TCRB CDR3 shortening was seen in Type 1 diabetes patients in all four CD4+ subsets. Insertion counts at VDJ junctions were lower in type 1 diabetes patients, who also showed more deletions there.

Researchers reported sorting CD4+ naive, central memory, regulatory and stem cell-like memory cells via CD45RO/CCR7/CD25/CD127/CD95/CD27. On this clone: Its antigen is undetermined.

The receptor comes from a man under 40 with type 1 diabetes. The sequencing sample was made of naive CD4+ T cells from blood.

CDR3 residues: CASSPNGPNTEAFF. Here the CDR3 DNA reads TGTGCCAGCAGCCCGAATGGGCCGAACACTGAAGCTTTCTTT. The rearrangement links TRBV11-3 to TRBJ1-1; the D is unclear. This CDR3 spans 14 amino acids. Trimming took off 5 bases at V and 1 base at J, with 11 bases between the two ends. Germline CDR1 reads SGHNT; CDR2 reads YENEEA.